The present TCR beta chain was sequenced within a study of cytomegalovirus exposure and HLA in healthy donors. Overall study results and limits: Reportedly, cytomegalovirus status was diagnosed with high sensitivity and specificity. In a later analysis, an Asian-associated ancestry cluster reportedly showed fewer N-insertions than the roughly 690-donor mean. The investigators catalogued some 150 TCR beta chains as cytomegalovirus-associated.

Germline assignment: CDR1 GTSNPN and CDR2 SVGIG (reference sequence). V lost 5 bases, J lost 8 bases, and 15 bases lay in between. This CDR3 comprises 12 residues. The PCR used 60 Vbeta and 13 Jbeta primers. The repertoire was sequenced with immunoSEQ multiplex PCR; TCRdb's copy has only in-frame clones and lacks some. The sample shows roughly 180,000 clones, approximately 80% of them seen only once. This clone was recorded a few times. Antigen: not known. The sequence was obtained from a female donor in good health and CMV-seronegative. The sequencing input was PBMCs. V gene TRBV30 combines with J gene TRBJ1-2, with D unresolved. The CDR3 DNA sequence: TGTGCCTGGGCTTTCAACCCCGGGGGCTACACCTTC. Translating gives CAWAFNPGGYTF.